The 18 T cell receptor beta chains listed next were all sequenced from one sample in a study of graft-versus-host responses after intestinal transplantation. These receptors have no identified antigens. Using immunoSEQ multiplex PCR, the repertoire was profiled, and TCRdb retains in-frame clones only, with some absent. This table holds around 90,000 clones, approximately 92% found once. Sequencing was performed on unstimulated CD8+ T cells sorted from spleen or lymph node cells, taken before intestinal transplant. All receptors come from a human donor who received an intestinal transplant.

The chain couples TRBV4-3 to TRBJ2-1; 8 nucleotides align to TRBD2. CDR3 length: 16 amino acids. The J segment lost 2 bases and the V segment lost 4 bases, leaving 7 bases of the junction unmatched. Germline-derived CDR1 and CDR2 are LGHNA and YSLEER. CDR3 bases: TGCGCCAGCAGCCCTGACCCGGGGGGGCCCTACAATGAGCAGTTCTTC. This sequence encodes CASSPDPGGPYNEQFF.

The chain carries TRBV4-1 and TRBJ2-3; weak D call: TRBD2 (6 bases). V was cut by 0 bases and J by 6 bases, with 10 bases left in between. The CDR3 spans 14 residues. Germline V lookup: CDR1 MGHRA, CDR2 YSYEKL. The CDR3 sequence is CASSQDPSGDTQYF. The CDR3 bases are TGCGCCAGCAGCCAAGATCCCAGCGGGGATACGCAGTATTTT.

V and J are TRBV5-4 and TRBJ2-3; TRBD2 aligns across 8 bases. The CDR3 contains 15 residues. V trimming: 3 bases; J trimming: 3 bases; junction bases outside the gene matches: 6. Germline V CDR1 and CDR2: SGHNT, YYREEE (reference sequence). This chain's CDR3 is CASSSPGGATDTQYF. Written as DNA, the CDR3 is TGTGCCAGCAGCTCCCCGGGAGGGGCGACAGATACGCAGTATTTT.

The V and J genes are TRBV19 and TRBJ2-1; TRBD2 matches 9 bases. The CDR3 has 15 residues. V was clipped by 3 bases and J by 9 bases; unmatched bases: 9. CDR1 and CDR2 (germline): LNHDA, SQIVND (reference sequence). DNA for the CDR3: TGTGCCAGTAGTATCCACGCGGGAGGGATCGCTGAGCAGTTCTTC. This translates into CASSIHAGGIAEQFF.

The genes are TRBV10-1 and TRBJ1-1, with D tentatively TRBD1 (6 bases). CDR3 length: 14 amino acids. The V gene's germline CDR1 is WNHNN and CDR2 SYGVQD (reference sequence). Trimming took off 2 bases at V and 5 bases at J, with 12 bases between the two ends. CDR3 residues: CASSETGPRTEAFF. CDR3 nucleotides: TGCGCCAGCAGTGAGACAGGGCCGAGGACTGAAGCTTTCTTT.

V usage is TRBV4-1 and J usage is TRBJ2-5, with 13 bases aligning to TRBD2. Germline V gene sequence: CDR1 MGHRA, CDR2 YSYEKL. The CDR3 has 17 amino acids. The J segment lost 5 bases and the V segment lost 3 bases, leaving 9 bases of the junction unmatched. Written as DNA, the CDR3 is TGCGCCAGCAGCCAGCTAGGACTAGCGGGAGAAGGGGAGACCCAGTACTTC. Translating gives CASSQLGLAGEGETQYF.

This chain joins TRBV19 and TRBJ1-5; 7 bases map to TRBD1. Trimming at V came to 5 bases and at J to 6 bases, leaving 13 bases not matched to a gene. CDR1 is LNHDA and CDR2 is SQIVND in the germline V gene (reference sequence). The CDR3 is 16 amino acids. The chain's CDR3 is CASSDLPDRAVQPQHF. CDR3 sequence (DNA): TGTGCCAGTAGTGACCTTCCTGACAGGGCGGTTCAGCCCCAGCATTTT.

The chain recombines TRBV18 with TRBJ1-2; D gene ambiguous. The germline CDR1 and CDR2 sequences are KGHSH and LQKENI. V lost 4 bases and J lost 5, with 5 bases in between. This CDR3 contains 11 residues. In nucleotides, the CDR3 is TGTGCCAGCTCACGAGGTTATGGCTACACCTTC. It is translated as CASSRGYGYTF.

The CDR3 reads CAWSPGAGEQYF. CDR3 DNA: TGTGCCTGGAGTCCCGGTGCGGGCGAGCAGTACTTC. The chain couples TRBV30 to TRBJ2-7; weak D call: TRBD2 (5 bases). Germline CDR1 and CDR2: GTSNPN and SVGIG (reference sequence). V dropped 2 bases and J dropped 6 bases, with 11 bases sitting between them. The CDR3 is 12 residues long.

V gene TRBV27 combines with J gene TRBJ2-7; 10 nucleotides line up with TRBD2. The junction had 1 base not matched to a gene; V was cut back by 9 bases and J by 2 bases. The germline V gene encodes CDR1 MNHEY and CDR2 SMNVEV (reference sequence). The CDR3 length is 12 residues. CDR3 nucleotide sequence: TGTGCCAGTACTAGCGGGGCCTACGAGCAGTACTTC. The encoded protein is CASTSGAYEQYF.

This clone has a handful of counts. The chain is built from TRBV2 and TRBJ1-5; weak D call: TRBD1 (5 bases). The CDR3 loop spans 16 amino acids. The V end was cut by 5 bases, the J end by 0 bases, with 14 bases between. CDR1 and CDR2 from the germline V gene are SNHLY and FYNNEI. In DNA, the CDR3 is TGTGCCAGCAGTTTGTACAGGCTATATAGCAATCAGCCCCAGCATTTT. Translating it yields CASSLYRLYSNQPQHF.

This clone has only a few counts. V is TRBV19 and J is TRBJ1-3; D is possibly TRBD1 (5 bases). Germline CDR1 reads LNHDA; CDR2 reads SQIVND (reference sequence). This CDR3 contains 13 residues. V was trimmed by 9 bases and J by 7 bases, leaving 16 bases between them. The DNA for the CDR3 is TGTGCCAGCTCAGCGGGACGCCCGAACACCATATATTTT. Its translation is CASSAGRPNTIYF.

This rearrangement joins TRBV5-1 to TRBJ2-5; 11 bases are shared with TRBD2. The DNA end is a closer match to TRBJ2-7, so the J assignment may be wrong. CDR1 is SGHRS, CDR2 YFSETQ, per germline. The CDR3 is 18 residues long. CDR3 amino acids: CASSWLSGTSGNSYEQYF. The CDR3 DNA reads TGCGCCAGCAGCTGGCTTTCCGGGACTAGCGGAAACTCCTACGAGCAGTACTTC.

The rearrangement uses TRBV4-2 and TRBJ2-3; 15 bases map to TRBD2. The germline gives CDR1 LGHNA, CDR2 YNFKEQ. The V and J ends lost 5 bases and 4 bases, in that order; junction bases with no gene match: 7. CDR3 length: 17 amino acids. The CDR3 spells CASSAWTSGGAADTQYF. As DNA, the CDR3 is TGTGCCAGCAGCGCTTGGACTAGCGGGGGGGCCGCAGATACGCAGTATTTT.

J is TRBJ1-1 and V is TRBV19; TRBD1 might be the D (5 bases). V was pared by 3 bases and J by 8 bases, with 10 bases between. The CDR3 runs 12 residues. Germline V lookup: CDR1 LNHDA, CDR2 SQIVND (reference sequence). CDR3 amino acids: CASSILEGEAFF. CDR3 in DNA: TGTGCCAGTAGTATTTTGGAGGGGGAAGCTTTCTTT.

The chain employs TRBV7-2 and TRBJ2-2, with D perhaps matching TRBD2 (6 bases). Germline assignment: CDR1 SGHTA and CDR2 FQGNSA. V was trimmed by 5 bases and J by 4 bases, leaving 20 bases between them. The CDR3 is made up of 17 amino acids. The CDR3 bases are TGTGCCAGCAGCCCGTCAAGTTGGGGACTGATCACCGGGGAGCTGTTTTTT. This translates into CASSPSSWGLITGELFF.

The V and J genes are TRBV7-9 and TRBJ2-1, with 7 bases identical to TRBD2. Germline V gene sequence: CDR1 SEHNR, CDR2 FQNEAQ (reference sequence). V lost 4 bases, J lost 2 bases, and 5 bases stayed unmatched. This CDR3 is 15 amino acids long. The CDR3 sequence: CASSYGTNPYNEQFF. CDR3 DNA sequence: TGTGCCAGCAGCTACGGGACTAACCCCTACAATGAGCAGTTCTTC.

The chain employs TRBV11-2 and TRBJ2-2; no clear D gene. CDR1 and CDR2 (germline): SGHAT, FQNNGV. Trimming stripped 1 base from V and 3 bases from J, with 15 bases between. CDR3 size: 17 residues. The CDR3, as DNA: TGTGCCAGCAGCTTAGTCGGCCCGCTAGTCGACACCGGGGAGCTGTTTTTT. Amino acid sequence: CASSLVGPLVDTGELFF.